Listed below are T cell receptor beta chains from one sample, sequenced in a study of OX40 agonist ivuxolimab in advanced cancers. The repertoire was sequenced with immunoSEQ multiplex PCR; TCRdb's copy has only in-frame clones and lacks some. The sample has more than 20,000 clones, 88% seen once. Sequenced material: CD4+ or CD8+ T cells sorted from blood, taken in a trial of the OX40 agonist ivuxolimab. These receptors all come from an adult with an advanced solid tumor such as melanoma, head and neck, liver or kidney cancer. CDR3s include the opening cysteine and the closing phenylalanine or tryptophan. The D gene is left open where the match is weak. Expanded clones get a size class; other rows say once, few or many, or leave the size out.

D gene	clone size	V gene	J gene	CDR3 DNA	CDR3 protein
.	.	TRBV6-5	TRBJ1-5	TGTGCCAGCAGCGGATTCCGGGGCGATCAGCCCCAGCATTTT	CASSGFRGDQPQHF
.	.	TRBV29-1	TRBJ2-3	TGCAGCGTTGTGACATCTCTCGGCACAGATACGCAGTATTTT	CSVVTSLGTDTQYF
.	.	TRBV10-3	TRBJ2-3	TGTGCCATCGAAGGCCGGGGCCCGGGGGATACGCAGTATTTT	CAIEGRGPGDTQYF
.	.	TRBV27	TRBJ2-5	TGTGCCAGCAGTGTTCTAGCGCTGGGGACCCAGTACTTC	CASSVLALGTQYF
.	.	TRBV15	TRBJ2-2	TGTGCCACCAGCAGAGATTCGGTCCAGGGGATCACCGGGGAGCTGTTTTTT	CATSRDSVQGITGELFF
.	.	TRBV29-1	TRBJ1-1	TGCAGCGTTGAAGAACCCGGGAGTGAAGCTTTCTTT	CSVEEPGSEAFF
.	few	TRBV7-9	TRBJ1-1	TGTGCCAGCAGCTTAGCCGTTGTACCTGAAGCTTTCTTT	CASSLAVVPEAFF
TRBD2	few	TRBV10-3	TRBJ2-7	TGTGCCCTCGGGACTAGCGGCTACGAGCAGTACTTC	CALGTSGYEQYF
.	.	TRBV18	TRBJ1-2	TGTGCCAGCTCACCCCCCGGTTACTATGGCTACACCTTC	CASSPPGYYGYTF
.	.	TRBV5-4	TRBJ1-2	TGTGCCAGCAGCACCGAAGGGAACTATGGCTACACCTTC	CASSTEGNYGYTF
TRBD2	.	TRBV7-2	TRBJ2-7	TGTGCCAGCAGTACTAACGGACTAGCGGCGTCCTACGAGCAGTACTTC	CASSTNGLAASYEQYF
.	.	TRBV28	TRBJ1-1	TGTGCCAGCAGTTTCGCAGGGCGATTGAACACTGAAGCTTTCTTT	CASSFAGRLNTEAFF
TRBD2	.	TRBV5-1	TRBJ2-3	TGCGCCAGCAGCTTTTGGGGGACTAGCGGGCCAGATACGCAGTATTTT	CASSFWGTSGPDTQYF
TRBD2	.	TRBV28	TRBJ2-5	TGTGCCAGCAGTTCGGGGGGACCCGCCCGGGCCCAGTACTTC	CASSSGGPARAQYF
TRBD2	once	TRBV6-1	TRBJ2-1	TGTGCCAGCAGTGAAATGTGGACTAGCGGGAGAAATGAGCAGTTCTTC	CASSEMWTSGRNEQFF
.	.	TRBV28	TRBJ1-2	TGTGCCAGCAGACCTGTCAACTATGGCTACACCTTC	CASRPVNYGYTF
TRBD1	.	TRBV5-1	TRBJ2-1	TGCGCCAGCAGCACGACAGGGCCCACTGTAAACAATGAGCAGTTCTTC	CASSTTGPTVNNEQFF
TRBD1	.	TRBV5-5	TRBJ2-4	TGTGCCAGCAGCTCAAACAGGGGGCCGGGAAACATTCAGTACTTC	CASSSNRGPGNIQYF
TRBD2	.	TRBV30	TRBJ2-5	TGTGCCTGGTCTAGCGGGAGTTTCGAGACCCAGTACTTC	CAWSSGSFETQYF
TRBD1	.	TRBV6-1	TRBJ2-4	TGTGCCAGCAGCTACGGACAGGGGGACATTCAGTACTTC	CASSYGQGDIQYF
.	.	TRBV11-3	TRBJ2-7	TGTGCCAGCAGGCCCCCGGGGAGTGGGTACGAGCAGTACTTC	CASRPPGSGYEQYF
.	.	TRBV27	TRBJ1-1	TGTGCCAGCAGTTTAGATGTGGGAGGTACTGAAGCTTTCTTT	CASSLDVGGTEAFF
TRBD1	.	TRBV11-3	TRBJ2-1	TGTGCCAGCAGCCCCAGGGGGCTAAGATCCTACAATGAGCAGTTCTTC	CASSPRGLRSYNEQFF
.	.	TRBV7-2	TRBJ2-7	TGTGCCAGCAGCTCCCAGTTTGGATACGAGCAGTACTTC	CASSSQFGYEQYF
.	.	TRBV6-1	TRBJ2-3	TGTGCCAGCACCTTGGACAGCACAGATACGCAGTATTTT	CASTLDSTDTQYF
TRBD2	.	TRBV11-3	TRBJ2-1	TGTGCCAGCAGCTCCTGGACTAGCGGGAGGGCCACAGATGAGCAGTTCTTC	CASSSWTSGRATDEQFF
TRBD2	.	TRBV28	TRBJ2-5	TGTGCCAGCACCAAACATGGGCCTAGCGGGAGGGCCGAGGAGACCCAGTACTTC	CASTKHGPSGRAEETQYF
.	.	TRBV6-5	TRBJ2-3	TGTGCCAGCAGTTACTCCTCGGGGTCCACAGATACGCAGTATTTT	CASSYSSGSTDTQYF
TRBD1	.	TRBV7-2	TRBJ2-1	TGTGCCAGCAGCTTAGCCCGAGGACAGGGGGCCTACAATGAGCAGTTCTTC	CASSLARGQGAYNEQFF
TRBD1	.	TRBV10-3	TRBJ1-1	TGTGCCATCAGTGTTGGGGGGACAGGGTCGATTGCTTTCTTT	CAISVGGTGSIAFF